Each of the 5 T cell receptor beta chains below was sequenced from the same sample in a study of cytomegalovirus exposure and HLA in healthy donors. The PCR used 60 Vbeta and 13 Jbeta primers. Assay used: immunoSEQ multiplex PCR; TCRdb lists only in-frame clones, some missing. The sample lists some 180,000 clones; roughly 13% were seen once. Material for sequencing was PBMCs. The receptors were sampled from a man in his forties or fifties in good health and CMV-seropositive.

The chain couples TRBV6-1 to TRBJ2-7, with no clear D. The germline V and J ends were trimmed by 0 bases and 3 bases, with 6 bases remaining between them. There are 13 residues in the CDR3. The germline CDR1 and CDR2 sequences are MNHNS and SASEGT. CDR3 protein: CASSEAPSYEQYF. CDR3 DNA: TGTGCCAGCAGTGAAGCGCCGAGCTACGAGCAGTACTTC.

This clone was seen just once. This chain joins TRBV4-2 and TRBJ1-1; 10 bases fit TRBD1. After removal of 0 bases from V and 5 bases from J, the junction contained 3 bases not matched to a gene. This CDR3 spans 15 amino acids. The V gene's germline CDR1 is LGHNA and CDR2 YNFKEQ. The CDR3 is CASSQDGTGVTEAFF. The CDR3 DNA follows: TGTGCCAGCAGCCAAGATGGGACAGGGGTTACTGAAGCTTTCTTT.

The CDR3 DNA follows: TGTGCCAGCAGCCAAGGAGGGGGGGCTGGTGAGACCCAGTACTTC. Its translation is CASSQGGGAGETQYF. The chain employs TRBV4-2 and TRBJ2-5, with a weak D call TRBD2 (7 bases). With 1 base removed from V and 5 bases from J, the gap between germline ends came to 14 bases. CDR1 is LGHNA, CDR2 YNFKEQ, per germline. The CDR3 extends over 15 amino acids.

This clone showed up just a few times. In nucleotides, the CDR3 is TGTGCCAGCGGACAGGGGGGTAATCAGCCCCAGCATTTT. Its protein is CASGQGGNQPQHF. V and J are TRBV9 and TRBJ1-5, with 10 bases aligning to TRBD1. Losses at the gene ends were 7 bases for V and 4 bases for J; bases not matched to a gene: 2. This CDR3 region has 13 residues. Germline-derived CDR1 and CDR2 are SGDLS and YYNGEE.

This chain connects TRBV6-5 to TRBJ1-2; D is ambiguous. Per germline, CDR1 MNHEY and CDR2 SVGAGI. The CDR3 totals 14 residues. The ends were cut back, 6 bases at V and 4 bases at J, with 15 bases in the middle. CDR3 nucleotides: TGTGCCAGCAGGCCACTAGGCCGTGGCTATGGCTACACCTTC. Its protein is CASRPLGRGYGYTF.